A single sample gave rise to the 8 T cell receptor beta chains below, sequenced in a study of PD-L1 blockade in urothelial cancer. The protocol was immunoSEQ multiplex PCR, while the TCRdb copy is restricted to in-frame clones and leaves out a portion. The sample lists about 42,000 clones, more than 65% seen once, with 2.5% to 3% in the top ten. Sample: PBMCs, taken around atezolizumab (anti-PD-L1) treatment. These receptors all come from a man in his 70s with urothelial cancer.

This CDR3 is CSVEGTRNTGELFF. CDR3 nucleotide sequence: TGCAGCGTTGAAGGGACTAGGAACACCGGGGAGCTGTTTTTT. This chain joins TRBV29-1 and TRBJ2-2; 7 nucleotides line up with TRBD2. CDR3 length: 14 residues. The ends lost 1 base at V and 1 base at J; junction bases unmatched: 0. The V gene's germline CDR1 is SQVTM and CDR2 ANQGSEA.

The V call is TRBV19, the J call TRBJ2-1; no clear D gene. From germline, CDR1 is LNHDA and CDR2 SQIVND (reference sequence). This CDR3 contains 16 residues. Trimming pared 6 bases from V and 0 bases from J, leaving 15 bases between. The chain's CDR3 is CASSPDSENSYNEQFF. The CDR3 region has the DNA TGTGCCAGTAGCCCCGACTCCGAGAACTCCTACAATGAGCAGTTCTTC.

V is TRBV11-3 and J is TRBJ2-6; D gene unclear. Between the trimmed V and J ends, which lost 1 base and 2 bases, there was a span of 3 bases. The CDR3 covers 14 residues. Germline V gene sequence: CDR1 SGHNT, CDR2 YENEEA. This chain's CDR3 is CASSLGAGANVLTF. The DNA for the CDR3 is TGTGCCAGCAGCTTAGGAGCTGGGGCCAACGTCCTGACTTTC.

This clone was observed a few times. This chain joins TRBV11-3 and TRBJ2-2; TRBD1 matches 11 bases. The V and J ends lost 0 bases and 7 bases, in that order; junction bases with no gene match: 7. The CDR3 extends over 17 amino acids. Germline CDR1 and CDR2: SGHNT and YENEEA. CDR3 protein: CASSLEAWGQGDGELFF. CDR3 nucleotide sequence: TGTGCCAGCAGCTTAGAAGCATGGGGACAGGGGGACGGGGAGCTGTTTTTT.

The rearrangement uses TRBV10-3 and TRBJ1-5; weak D call: TRBD1 (5 bases). Germline values: CDR1 ENHRY, CDR2 SYGVKD. The CDR3 loop spans 15 amino acids. V shed 0 bases and J shed 3 bases, with 9 bases lying between them. CDR3 sequence: CAISESVGLNQPQHF. CDR3 nucleotide sequence: TGTGCCATCAGTGAGTCGGTGGGGCTCAATCAGCCCCAGCATTTT.

The genes are TRBV14 and TRBJ2-7; D is possibly TRBD2 (6 bases). There are 19 residues in the CDR3. V was clipped by 1 base and J by 2 bases, with 24 bases between them. Germline V gives CDR1 SGHDN, CDR2 FVKESK. CDR3 DNA: TGTGCCAGCAGCCAAGTTCAGGGTACTCCGGGACTGTTAACCTACGAGCAGTACTTC. This gives the protein CASSQVQGTPGLLTYEQYF. Filled out from reference TRBV14 and TRBJ2-7, the complete variable domain reads EAGVTQFPSHSVIEKGQTVTLRCDPISGHDNLYWYRRVMGKEIKFLLHFVKESKQDESGMPNNRFLAERTGGTYSTLKVQPAELEDSGVYFCASSQVQGTPGLLTYEQYFGPGTRLTVT.

The J gene is TRBJ2-4, the V gene TRBV28; D is perhaps TRBD2 (7 bases). The CDR3 totals 15 residues. V was trimmed by 6 bases and J by 1 base, leaving 13 bases between them. Germline CDR1 reads MDHEN; CDR2 reads SYDVKM. The CDR3: CASSSAGAAKNIQYF. DNA for the CDR3: TGTGCCAGCAGCTCCGCGGGGGCTGCCAAAAACATTCAGTACTTC.

This clone was counted once. The chain carries TRBV5-4 and TRBJ1-5; D is unresolved. CDR1 and CDR2 from the germline V gene are SGHNT and YYREEE (reference sequence). Between the trimmed V and J ends, which lost 2 bases and 4 bases, there was a span of 10 bases. CDR3 size: 14 residues. The CDR3 reads CASSLSGENQPQHF. In DNA, the CDR3 is TGTGCCAGCAGCTTATCTGGAGAAAATCAGCCCCAGCATTTT.